This T cell receptor (beta chain) originates from a study of OX40 agonist ivuxolimab in advanced cancers. The CDR3 has 16 residues. The V segment lost 3 bases and the J segment 5 bases; nucleotides outside the gene matches: 10. Germline assignment: CDR1 MGHRA and CDR2 YSYEKL. Profiling relied on immunoSEQ multiplex PCR, and the TCRdb table lists in-frame clones only, not all of them. The sample includes tens of thousands of clones, more than 85% of them seen just once. The TCR comes from an adult with an advanced solid tumor such as melanoma, head and neck, liver or kidney cancer. The specimen was CD4+ or CD8+ T cells sorted from blood, collected in a trial of the OX40 agonist ivuxolimab. The gene calls are TRBV4-1 and TRBJ1-5; 7 bases match TRBD1. As DNA, the CDR3 is TGCGCCAGCAGCCAGTCCGAACAGGGGCGGTATCAGCCCCAGCATTTT. This gives the protein CASSQSEQGRYQPQHF.